These 21 T cell receptor beta chains originate from one sample sequenced in a study of T cells in Graves' hyperthyroidism and ophthalmopathy. RNA transcripts gave rise to amplified TCR beta CDR3 regions. Using the HTBI primer set, a first-round RT-PCR was run on the TCR CDR3. TCRdb called the multiplex PCR reads again in MiXCR, with one record for every CDR3 protein. This sample yields around 450,000 distinct CDR3 sequences, of which roughly 15% are seen a single time; 5% to 6% belongs to the top ten. Material: blood. These receptors were collected from a young woman with Graves' hyperthyroidism.

This clonotype has at least ten counts. The CDR3 DNA is TGTGCCTGGAGTGATCGACTGAATCCGTACTTC. As protein: CAWSDRLNPYF. The genes are TRBV30 and TRBJ2-5; D is unresolved. Germline lookup yields CDR1 GTSNPN and CDR2 SVGIG (reference sequence). This CDR3 is built from 11 residues. Trimming took 1 base from V and 13 from J, leaving 13 bases between them.

This clonotype was counted ten times or more. V usage is TRBV12-3 or TRBV12-4 and J usage is TRBJ2-1, with 13 bases fitting TRBD2. V was clipped by 5 bases and J by 3 bases; unmatched bases: 16. The CDR3 runs 20 residues. The chain's CDR3 is CASSARPGLAGKEVYNEQFF. The CDR3 DNA follows: TGTGCCAGCAGTGCGCGACCGGGACTAGCGGGAAAGGAGGTCTACAATGAGCAGTTCTTC.

This clonotype was observed a few times. The chain couples TRBV20-1 to TRBJ1-6; 7 nucleotides match TRBD1. The CDR3 has 14 residues. Unmatched junction bases numbered 4, after V lost 6 bases and J lost 2 bases. Germline CDR1 reads DFQATT; CDR2 reads SNEGSKA (reference sequence). The chain's CDR3 is CSARQGPYNSPLHF. DNA of the CDR3: TGCAGTGCCCGACAGGGTCCCTATAATTCACCCCTCCACTTT.

This clonotype has ten or more counts. The rearrangement uses TRBV18 and TRBJ1-2, with D unresolved. V lost 6 bases and J lost 4, with 12 bases in between. This CDR3 contains 13 residues. Germline V gives CDR1 KGHSH, CDR2 LQKENI. The CDR3 DNA reads as TGTGCCAGCTCTCCTGACATACTCTATGGCTACACCTTC. It is translated as CASSPDILYGYTF.

Only a few counts were recorded for this clonotype. One junction end disagrees with the germline gene, perhaps due to a read error. The chain recombines TRBV7-6 with TRBJ2-2, with a weak D call TRBD2 (6 bases). This CDR3 spans 17 amino acids. Germline values: CDR1 SGHVS, CDR2 FNYEAQ. The CDR3 sequence is CASSRPDTITNTGGLFF. In DNA form, the CDR3 reads TGTGCCAGCAGCAGACCGGACACGATAACTAACACCGGGGGGCTGTTTTTT.

This clonotype was found many times. The genes are TRBV6-1 and TRBJ2-7, with D maybe TRBD1 (7 bases). This CDR3 is built from 13 residues. Deletions cut 6 bases from V and 6 bases from J, with 15 bases between. Germline V gene data show CDR1 as MNHNS and CDR2 as SASEGT. The CDR3 is CASSDRERAEQYF. In DNA form, the CDR3 reads TGTGCCAGCAGCGACAGGGAGCGGGCCGAGCAGTACTTC.

CDR3 loop: CSAWGGGSTYEQYF. The DNA of the CDR3 is TGCAGTGCTTGGGGAGGCGGGAGTACGTACGAGCAGTACTTC. The V call is TRBV20-1, the J call TRBJ2-7; 7 positions agree with TRBD2. V lost 5 bases, J lost 4 bases, and 11 bases stayed unmatched. This CDR3 comprises 14 residues. Germline V gene lookup returns CDR1 DFQATT and CDR2 SNEGSKA (reference sequence).

This clonotype was recorded many times. The chain employs TRBV20-1 and TRBJ1-1; D possibly corresponds to TRBD1 (5 bases). Trimming took 4 bases from V and 0 from J, leaving 6 bases between them. Germline CDR1 and CDR2: DFQATT and SNEGSKA (reference sequence). The CDR3 contains 12 residues. DNA of the CDR3: TGCAGTGCTAAGGGGATGAACACTGAAGCTTTCTTT. This translates into CSAKGMNTEAFF.

This clonotype was detected many times. The chain has TRBV29-1 and TRBJ2-1, with TRBD2 as a possible D gene (5 bases). Germline CDR1 reads SQVTM; CDR2 reads ANQGSEA. Deletions cut 5 bases from V and 8 bases from J, with 13 bases between. The CDR3 totals 12 residues. The CDR3 loop reads CSVLEVADEQFF. The DNA for the CDR3 is TGCAGCGTTTTGGAGGTGGCCGATGAGCAGTTCTTC.

About this clonotype itself: A much larger clonotype is one base distant, so this may be a read error. The rearrangement uses TRBV6-2 or TRBV6-3 and TRBJ1-2; TRBD1 matches 10 bases. Germline V gives CDR1 MNHEY, CDR2 SVGEGT. This CDR3 is 17 amino acids long. CDR3: CASTSGTGVGGSYGYIF. DNA for the CDR3: TGTGCCAGCACCTCCGGGACAGGGGTTGGCGGTAGCTATGGCTACATCTTC.

Regarding this clonotype: A read error may produce the germline difference seen at one junction end. The J gene is TRBJ2-3, the V gene TRBV9; 9 bases are a match to TRBD2. Per the germline V gene, CDR1 is SGDLS and CDR2 is YYNGEE. This CDR3 region has 15 residues. The CDR3 region has the DNA TGTGCCGGCAGCATTTCCGCGGGAGGGGCAGATACGCAGTATTTT. This sequence encodes CAGSISAGGADTQYF.

This chain connects TRBV11-3 to TRBJ2-2; TRBD1 aligns across 7 bases. The CDR3 is made up of 16 amino acids. In germline, CDR1 is SGHNT, CDR2 YENEEA. The V gene end was trimmed by 3 bases and the J gene end by 3 bases; junction bases not matched to a gene: 7. The CDR3 reads CASSLEQGHDTGELFF. CDR3 coding DNA: TGTGCCAGCAGCTTGGAACAGGGGCACGACACCGGGGAGCTGTTTTTT.

V gene TRBV19 combines with J gene TRBJ2-6, with D perhaps matching TRBD1 (6 bases). V dropped 1 base and J dropped 4 bases, with 14 bases sitting between them. Germline assignment: CDR1 LNHDA and CDR2 SQIVND (reference sequence). The CDR3 has 17 amino acids. The CDR3 is CASSIAPTGPGANVLTF. CDR3 DNA sequence: TGTGCCAGTAGTATAGCCCCAACAGGGCCCGGGGCCAACGTCCTGACTTTC. The full variable domain, completed using reference TRBV19 and TRBJ2-6, is DGGITQSPKYLFRKEGQNVTLSCEQNLNHDAMYWYRQDPGQGLRLIYYSQIVNDFQKGDIAEGYSVSREKKESFPLTVTSAQKNPTAFYLCASSIAPTGPGANVLTFGAGSRLTVL.

The chain couples TRBV28 to TRBJ1-6; 7 bases are shared with TRBD1. CDR1 and CDR2 (germline): MDHEN, SYDVKM. J gave up 6 bases and V 7 bases, and 9 bases lay outside the gene matches. CDR3 length equals 15 residues. The DNA of the CDR3 is TGTGCCAGCAATCCCACGGGACAGCCTAATTCACCCCTCCACTTT. It translates to CASNPTGQPNSPLHF.

This clonotype was detected many times. V gene TRBV28 combines with J gene TRBJ2-7; 10 nucleotides match TRBD2. Looked up from germline, CDR1 is MDHEN and CDR2 is SYDVKM. Losses at the gene ends were 5 bases for V and 6 bases for J; bases not matched to a gene: 4. This CDR3 region has 13 residues. The CDR3 loop is CASSEGLATEQYF. The CDR3 DNA follows: TGTGCCAGCAGTGAGGGACTAGCGACCGAGCAGTACTTC.

This clonotype appeared many times. V usage is TRBV10-3 and J usage is TRBJ1-5, with a weak D call TRBD1 (6 bases). CDR3 length: 19 amino acids. V was cut by 0 bases and J by 9 bases, with 27 bases left in between. The V gene's germline CDR1 is ENHRY and CDR2 SYGVKD. The CDR3 loop is CAISESKMLQGGYARPQHF. The CDR3 DNA sequence: TGTGCCATCAGTGAGTCAAAGATGTTACAGGGCGGGTATGCTAGGCCCCAGCATTTT.

V and J are TRBV11-1 and TRBJ2-3, with 11 bases aligning to TRBD2. V was clipped by 5 bases and J by 0 bases; unmatched bases: 7. CDR3 length: 17 residues. The germline V gene encodes CDR1 SGHAT and CDR2 FQDESV (reference sequence). The CDR3 bases are TGTGCCAGCAGCCAAGAGGGACTAGCGGCTAGCACAGATACGCAGTATTTT. This encodes CASSQEGLAASTDTQYF.

The V and J genes are TRBV29-1 and TRBJ1-1; 8 nucleotides line up with TRBD1. Trimming took 7 bases from V and 3 from J; bases not matched to a gene: 7. The CDR3 extends over 13 amino acids. Germline CDR1 and CDR2: SQVTM and ANQGSEA. The CDR3 DNA is TGCAGCGCTCCTCAGGGGGCTCACACTGAAGCTTTCTTT. Translated, it gives CSAPQGAHTEAFF. Complete variable domain (other parts from reference TRBV29-1 and TRBJ1-1): SAVISQKPSRDICQRGTSLTIQCQVDSQVTMMFWYRQQPGQSLTLIATANQGSEATYESGFVIDKFPISRPNLTFSTLTVSNMSPEDSSIYLCSAPQGAHTEAFFGQGTRLTVV.

This clonotype was detected many times. The V gene is TRBV11-2, the J gene TRBJ2-3, with a possible D match to TRBD2 (5 bases). The CDR3 contains 17 residues. Per the germline V gene, CDR1 is SGHAT and CDR2 is FQNNGV. V was cut by 4 bases and J by 2 bases, with 19 bases left in between. The CDR3 region is CASSSLSLAKLTDTQYF. CDR3 DNA sequence: TGTGCCAGCAGCTCCCTGAGCCTAGCCAAACTCACAGATACGCAGTATTTT.

The sample holds many counts of this clonotype. CDR3 amino acids: CASSRLGTSGRANEQFF. The CDR3 DNA reads TGTGCCAGCAGCCGATTGGGGACTAGCGGGAGGGCCAATGAGCAGTTCTTC. The V gene is TRBV27, the J gene TRBJ2-1; 16 bases align to TRBD2. With V trimmed by 6 bases and J by 6 bases, 8 bases remained unmatched. CDR1 and CDR2 (germline): MNHEY, SMNVEV (reference sequence). The CDR3 loop spans 17 amino acids.

This clonotype has at least ten counts. The chain links TRBV6-1 to TRBJ1-2, with 7 bases aligning to TRBD1. With V trimmed by 0 bases and J by 8 bases, 6 bases remained unmatched. Germline loops: CDR1 MNHNS, CDR2 SASEGT. The CDR3 is 14 residues long. CDR3 nucleotide sequence: TGTGCCAGCAGTGAAGCGGAGGGGGCGCGCGGCTACACCTTC. Its translation is CASSEAEGARGYTF.